A selection of T cell receptor beta chains follows, all from one sample in a study of blood T cell repertoires in COVID-19. Profiled with immunoSEQ multiplex PCR; TCRdb holds only in-frame clones, not every one. The table includes 90,000 to 130,000 clones, 88% detected once. The sample was peripheral blood. The receptors were gathered from a human donor in a cohort sampled during active COVID-19. Each CDR3 is given with its conserved first and last residue. The D gene is left open where the match is weak. Clone size is not always given. Where it is, it says once, few, many or a class for expanded clones.

CDR3: CSAAQGNEQYF; DNA: TGCAGTGCTGCGCAGGGGAACGAGCAGTACTTC; J: TRBJ2-7; D: .; V: TRBV20-1; size: .; length: 11
CDR3: CASSSTGSPDQPQHF; DNA: TGCGCCAGCAGCTCTACCGGGTCACCAGACCAGCCCCAGCATTTT; J: TRBJ1-5; D: .; V: TRBV5-1; size: few; length: 15
CDR3: CATSDLGKTGADEQFF; DNA: TGTGCCACCAGTGATTTGGGGAAGACAGGAGCGGATGAGCAGTTCTTC; J: TRBJ2-1; D: .; V: TRBV24-1; size: .; length: 16
CDR3: CASSLPRRDGNEQFF; DNA: TGTGCCAGCAGCTTACCACGCAGGGATGGCAATGAGCAGTTCTTC; J: TRBJ2-1; D: .; V: TRBV7-9; size: .; length: 15
CDR3: CASRPTGLSGGASYEQYF; DNA: TGTGCCAGCAGACCCACCGGCCTTAGCGGGGGGGCCTCCTACGAGCAGTACTTC; J: TRBJ2-7; D: TRBD2; V: TRBV5-5; size: .; length: 18
CDR3: CASSPQTGSTYEQYF; DNA: TGTGCCAGCTCACCACAGACAGGCTCGACCTACGAGCAGTACTTC; J: TRBJ2-7; D: .; V: TRBV18; size: .; length: 15
CDR3: CASSPMGDRGGYTF; DNA: TGCGCCAGCAGCCCTATGGGCGACAGGGGCGGCTACACCTTC; J: TRBJ1-2; D: TRBD1; V: TRBV5-1; size: .; length: 14
CDR3: CASSTPGRVEAFF; DNA: TGTGCCAGCAGCACCCCCGGGAGGGTTGAAGCTTTCTTT; J: TRBJ1-1; D: .; V: TRBV5-4; size: .; length: 13
CDR3: CASSPPGDSYEQYF; DNA: TGTGCCAGCAGCCCGCCGGGGGACTCCTACGAGCAGTACTTC; J: TRBJ2-7; D: .; V: TRBV4-2; size: .; length: 14
CDR3: CASSRVTGRSTGELFF; DNA: TGTGCCAGCAGCAGGGTGACAGGGCGGTCCACCGGGGAGCTGTTTTTT; J: TRBJ2-2; D: TRBD1; V: TRBV27; size: .; length: 16